This TCR beta chain was captured in a study of T cell clusters in autoimmune cytopenias. Whole-study context: TRB sequencing had a median about 52,000 reads and 2,350 distinct clonotypes per sample. General observations from the study: Exclusive TRB clusters were about 2.9-fold more numerous in healthy donors than in active autoimmune hepatitis.

TRB was amplified from roughly 270 ng of peripheral blood genomic DNA per sample. Worth noting for this clonotype: Its antigen is not identified.

CDR1 and CDR2 from the germline V gene are SNHLY and FYNNEI. The CDR3 runs 15 residues. One tube held mixed TRB-A and TRB-B primer pools for touch-down PCR. TCRdb re-called the multiplex PCR reads, yielding one record per CDR3 amino acid sequence without DNA. Its listing shows 6,500 to 8,500 distinct CDR3 sequences. Sequenced: peripheral blood. The TCR originated in a human donor with an autoimmune cytopenia or autoimmune hepatitis (not recorded which). This chain connects TRBV2 to TRBJ1-5; checking the TCRdb D call of TRBD1 is not possible without DNA. The CDR3 reads CASTLTGQGNQPQHF.